This is a list of T cell receptor beta chains from one sample in a study of blood T cell repertoires in COVID-19. Assay: immunoSEQ multiplex PCR; the TCRdb copy retains only in-frame clones and omits some. Among about 87,000 clones listed, around four fifths were seen once. Sequencing was performed on peripheral blood. These receptors were collected from a woman in her 70s with acute or convalescent COVID-19. CDR3s include the opening cysteine and the closing phenylalanine or tryptophan. D genes are given only for firm matches. Clone size is given for some rows only: seen once, a few or many times, or a class if the clone is expanded.

>TRBJ1-1|TRBV18|-|TRBD1
CASSPSQGGAEAFF
TGTGCCAGCTCACCAAGTCAGGGGGGCGCTGAAGCTTTCTTT
>TRBJ2-5|TRBV13|once|-
CASSAPVETQYF
TGTGCCAGCAGCGCCCCAGTGGAGACCCAGTACTTC
>TRBJ1-1|TRBV2|-|-
CASREEGGMEAFF
TGTGCCAGCAGAGAGGAGGGAGGGATGGAAGCTTTCTTT
>TRBJ2-3|TRBV5-6|-|TRBD2
CASSSGGSGGSDTQYF
TGTGCCAGCAGCTCCGGCGGCAGCGGGGGGTCAGATACGCAGTATTTT
>TRBJ1-1|TRBV2|-|TRBD1
CASSADREDTEAFF
TGTGCCAGCAGTGCCGACAGGGAAGACACTGAAGCTTTCTTT
>TRBJ1-4|TRBV6-5|few|-
CASSYDTATNEKLFF
TGTGCCAGCAGTTACGACACCGCAACTAATGAAAAACTGTTTTTT
>TRBJ1-1|TRBV12-5|-|-
CASGRGGSGTEAFF
TGTGCTAGTGGTAGGGGGGGCTCGGGCACTGAAGCTTTCTTT
>TRBJ1-1|TRBV10-3|-|-
CAISGGGLAEAFF
TGTGCCATCAGTGGCGGGGGCTTGGCTGAAGCTTTCTTT
>TRBJ1-4|TRBV5-5|few|-
CASRGGVSQLNEKLFF
TGTGCCAGCAGAGGAGGGGTTAGCCAGCTTAATGAAAAACTGTTTTTT
>TRBJ1-4|TRBV6-5|-|TRBD1
CASRLKTGVDEKLFF
TGTGCCAGCAGACTCAAGACAGGGGTGGATGAAAAACTGTTTTTT
>TRBJ1-6|TRBV7-8|few|-
CASSLVGARHLHF
TGTGCCAGCAGCTTAGTAGGTGCTAGGCACCTCCACTTT
>TRBJ1-5|TRBV7-2|-|-
CASSLKGGPNQPQHF
TGTGCCAGCAGCTTAAAGGGGGGGCCAAATCAGCCCCAGCATTTT
>TRBJ1-2|TRBV28|-|-
CASADRPSYGYTF
TGTGCCAGCGCGGACAGACCCAGCTATGGCTACACCTTC
>TRBJ2-7|TRBV19|-|TRBD1
CASSLRDRGGYEQYF
TGTGCCAGTAGTTTGAGGGACAGGGGAGGTTACGAGCAGTACTTC
>TRBJ1-3|TRBV7-9|-|-
CASSFLQGSGNTIYF
TGTGCCAGCAGCTTCCTTCAGGGGAGTGGAAACACCATATATTTT
>TRBJ2-5|TRBV6-6|few|-
CASSVSVGGQETQYF
TGTGCCAGCAGTGTCAGCGTGGGGGGCCAAGAGACCCAGTACTTC
>TRBJ1-5|TRBV7-8|once|TRBD1
CASSLAAGGRSNQPQHF
TGTGCCAGCAGCTTAGCGGCAGGGGGCCGCAGCAATCAGCCCCAGCATTTT
>TRBJ1-1|TRBV5-1|-|TRBD1
CASSATGESTEAFF
TGCGCCAGCAGCGCGACAGGGGAGAGCACTGAAGCTTTCTTT